This TCR beta chain stems from a study of blood T cells in healthy people across ages. Germline loops: CDR1 SGDLS, CDR2 YYNGEE. V trimming: 3 bases; J trimming: 6 bases; junction bases outside the gene matches: 5. The CDR3 consists of 15 residues. The use of a sample-barcoded 5' primer and a J-beta primer mix characterized a second PCR of roughly 7 to 11 cycles. TCRdb independently ran MiXCR on the 5' RACE reads; one entry per CDR3 protein. Here the sample spans about 640,000 distinct CDR3 sequences, under 30% being singletons. This clonotype was picked up many times. What was sequenced was blood. This TCR was recovered from a woman older than 75 in good health. The rearrangement joins TRBV9 to TRBJ2-1; 11 bases line up with TRBD2. The CDR3 DNA is TGTGCCAGCAGCGATCTAGCGGGGGGCCTCAATGAGCAGTTCTTC. Residues: CASSDLAGGLNEQFF. Complete variable domain (other parts from reference TRBV9 and TRBJ2-1): DSGVTQTPKHLITATGQRVTLRCSPRSGDLSVYWYQQSLDQGLQFLIQYYNGEERAKGNILERFSAQQFPDLHSELNLSSLELGDSALYFCASSDLAGGLNEQFFGPGTRLTVL.